This T cell receptor beta chain originates from a study of cytotoxic CD8 clonotypes in ibrutinib-treated CLL. Study-level background: The group held about 11 relapsed/refractory and about 14 treatment-naive patients, with roughly 17 IGHV unmutated. Response was recorded as partial in some 24 patients and complete in 2; at median about 64 months, about 14 remained remitted and about 12 had progressed. Study results and limitations: Clonality increased at ibrutinib response and stayed stable in sustained remission. At progression, however, it fell back toward baseline. Clonotypes that were public were uncommon, and they contracted or stayed stable on treatment.

Assay used: immunoSEQ multiplex PCR; TCRdb lists only in-frame clones, some missing. The sample shows 45,000 to 70,000 clones, around 55% of them seen only once. Comments on this clone: As yet, its antigen is unknown.

This TCR was recovered from a human donor with chronic lymphocytic leukemia. Sequencing used PBMCs, obtained after 24 months of ibrutinib treatment.

The CDR3 reads CASSPTSRDTQYF. The CDR3 bases are TGTGCCAGCAGCCCTACCAGTCGGGATACGCAGTATTTT. The rearrangement uses TRBV11-3 and TRBJ2-3, with D uncertain. CDR1 and CDR2 from the germline V gene are SGHNT and YENEEA. The length of the CDR3 is 13 residues. The V end lost 5 bases, the J end lost 6 bases, and 12 bases lay between the germline ends.